Presented here are 24 T cell receptor beta chains from one specimen sequenced in a study of cytomegalovirus exposure and HLA in healthy donors. Sequencing was performed with immunoSEQ multiplex PCR; in TCRdb, only in-frame clones are kept and a portion is missing. The sample gives about 160,000 clones, around four fifths of which show up once; about 2% is in the top ten. The sequencing sample was made of PBMCs. These receptors were obtained from a man aged 25 to 40 in good health and CMV-seropositive.

The chain recombines TRBV9 with TRBJ2-3, with D maybe TRBD2 (5 bases). This CDR3 is built from 14 residues. Trimming removed 3 bases at V and 4 bases at J, with 12 bases between. Per the germline V gene, CDR1 is SGDLS and CDR2 is YYNGEE. In DNA form, the CDR3 reads TGTGCCAGCAGCGGGACTTTCAGCTCAGATACGCAGTATTTT. Translated: CASSGTFSSDTQYF. The full variable domain, in which reference TRBV9 and TRBJ2-3 provide the parts outside the CDR3, is DSGVTQTPKHLITATGQRVTLRCSPRSGDLSVYWYQQSLDQGLQFLIQYYNGEERAKGNILERFSAQQFPDLHSELNLSSLELGDSALYFCASSGTFSSDTQYFGPGTRLTVL.

The chain joins TRBV15 to TRBJ2-2, with 9 bases that match TRBD1. This CDR3 contains 16 residues. J gave up 7 bases and V 5 bases, and 11 bases lay outside the gene matches. The germline V gene has CDR1 LNHNV and CDR2 YYDKDF (reference sequence). The CDR3 region has the DNA TGTGCCACCAGCGGCAGGGACAGGGAGAGTTTCGGGGAGCTGTTTTTT. Protein: CATSGRDRESFGELFF.

CDR3 DNA: TGTGCCAGCAGCTTAGAGGACAGCTCCTACGAGCAGTACTTC. Its translation: CASSLEDSSYEQYF. V usage is TRBV7-8 and J usage is TRBJ2-7; TRBD1 might be the D (6 bases). The CDR3 spans 14 residues. The germline CDR1 and CDR2 sequences are SGHVS and FQNEAQ. The V gene lost 1 base and the J gene lost 0 bases, with 7 bases spanning the gap.

The chain joins TRBV6-5 to TRBJ2-7; 7 bases match TRBD1. The CDR3 covers 13 residues. V lost 8 bases, J lost 1 base, and 5 bases stayed unmatched. Germline CDR1 MNHEY, CDR2 SVGAGI. The CDR3 bases are TGTGCCAGCTCCCGGGACAGATCCTACGAGCAGTACTTC. This translates into CASSRDRSYEQYF.

V usage is TRBV11-3 and J usage is TRBJ2-1, with 12 bases fitting TRBD2. Germline lookup yields CDR1 SGHNT and CDR2 YENEEA. This CDR3 comprises 15 residues. The trim removed 2 bases at V and 4 bases at J, leaving 0 bases unmatched. CDR3 sequence reads: CASSLLAGGYNEQFF. In DNA form, the CDR3 reads TGTGCCAGCAGCTTACTAGCGGGGGGGTACAATGAGCAGTTCTTC.

This sequence joins TRBV10-1 and TRBJ2-3; tentative D call: TRBD2 (6 bases). CDR3 size: 15 residues. V gave up 2 bases and J gave up 1 base, with 10 bases separating them. Per the germline V gene, CDR1 is WNHNN and CDR2 is SYGVQD (reference sequence). CDR3 nucleotide sequence: TGCGCCAGCAGTGAGCACCGCGGGGGCACAGATACGCAGTATTTT. Its protein is CASSEHRGGTDTQYF.

The V call is TRBV4-1, the J call TRBJ1-2; unclear D gene. The CDR3 has 12 amino acids. The V gene's germline CDR1 is MGHRA and CDR2 YSYEKL. V shed 1 base and J shed 6 bases, with 6 bases lying between them. CDR3 in amino acids: CASSQGLDGYTF. CDR3 nucleotides: TGCGCCAGCAGCCAAGGACTGGATGGCTACACCTTC.

This rearrangement joins TRBV6-5 to TRBJ1-1, with D possibly TRBD1 on 5 matching bases. CDR1 MNHEY and CDR2 SVGAGI come from the germline V gene. The CDR3 is made up of 13 amino acids. The germline V and J ends were trimmed by 5 bases and 10 bases, with 17 bases remaining between them. The CDR3 is CASSQDTRMVAFF. The CDR3 DNA sequence: TGTGCCAGCAGTCAGGACACCAGAATGGTAGCTTTCTTT.

The CDR3 is CASRPRDSAFWANVLTF. CDR3 DNA sequence: TGTGCCAGCAGACCTCGGGACAGTGCTTTCTGGGCCAACGTCCTGACTTTC. This chain joins TRBV5-4 and TRBJ2-6; 7 positions match TRBD1. The trim removed 5 bases at V and 5 bases at J, leaving 13 bases unmatched. Germline V gives CDR1 SGHNT, CDR2 YYREEE (reference sequence). The CDR3 is 17 residues long.

The V call is TRBV18, the J call TRBJ2-5; D gene unclear. Trimming shortened V by 3 bases and J by 2 bases, and 7 bases separated the two germline ends. In germline, CDR1 is KGHSH, CDR2 LQKENI. This CDR3 is built from 13 residues. In DNA form, the CDR3 reads TGTGCCAGCTCACCCCGTTTACAAGAGACCCAGTACTTC. Translation: CASSPRLQETQYF. Complete variable domain (other parts from reference TRBV18 and TRBJ2-5): NAGVMQNPRHLVRRRGQEARLRCSPMKGHSHVYWYRQLPEEGLKFMVYLQKENIIDESGMPKERFSAEFPKEGPSILRIQQVVRGDSAAYFCASSPRLQETQYFGPGTRLLVL.

Note on this clone: This specimen includes other DNA sequences encoding the same CDR3. CDR3 protein: CASSQEAGGTEAFF. The CDR3 DNA reads TGCGCCAGCAGCCAAGAAGCAGGGGGCACTGAAGCTTTCTTT. The genes are TRBV4-3 and TRBJ1-1; 7 bases fit TRBD1. This CDR3 is 14 amino acids long. Per germline, CDR1 LGHNA and CDR2 YSLEER. V was pared by 0 bases and J by 4 bases, with 2 bases of the junction left unmatched.

This clone was seen once. V is TRBV5-4 and J is TRBJ2-5; 9 bases map to TRBD2. The V gene end was trimmed by 3 bases and the J gene end by 7 bases; junction bases not matched to a gene: 13. This CDR3 is built from 16 residues. The germline V gene has CDR1 SGHNT and CDR2 YYREEE (reference sequence). The CDR3 region has the DNA TGTGCCAGCAGCTCCTACTCTGGACTAGCGAGGGGGACCCAGTACTTC. It encodes CASSSYSGLARGTQYF.

The rearrangement joins TRBV12-2 to TRBJ2-7; whether TRBD2, the table's D call, matches the DNA was not checked. TRBV12-2 is classified as a pseudogene. This CDR3 region has 15 residues. CDR3 loop: CASRPGSRGAYEQYF. The CDR3 DNA reads TGTGCAAGTCGCCCTGGTTCGCGGGGGGCCTACGAGCAGTACTTC.

The chain combines TRBV5-4 with TRBJ2-2; 11 bases line up with TRBD2. This CDR3 has 17 amino acids. Germline assignment: CDR1 SGHNT and CDR2 YYREEE (reference sequence). V was clipped by 4 bases and J by 4 bases; unmatched bases: 9. In nucleotides, the CDR3 is TGTGCCAGCAGCCGCTTTAGCGGGGGGGAGTCCACCGGGGAGCTGTTTTTT. Protein sequence: CASSRFSGGESTGELFF.

The chain employs TRBV4-3 and TRBJ1-2; 8 bases align to TRBD1. This CDR3 comprises 15 residues. Germline CDR1 LGHNA, CDR2 YSLEER. With V trimmed by 2 bases and J by 4 bases, 6 bases remained unmatched. CDR3 region: CASSQTGQGGYGYTF. Written as DNA, the CDR3 is TGCGCCAGCAGCCAAACCGGACAGGGAGGCTATGGCTACACCTTC.

For this clone: This same CDR3 is encoded by further DNA sequences in the sample. The chain couples TRBV5-1 to TRBJ1-1; D unclear. Trimming pared 0 bases from V and 5 bases from J, leaving 8 bases between. The CDR3 has 13 residues. Germline CDR1 is SGHRS and CDR2 is YFSETQ. CDR3 region: CASSLGPGTEAFF. The CDR3 nucleotides read TGCGCCAGCAGCTTGGGTCCAGGAACTGAAGCTTTCTTT.

This clone came up once. V and J are TRBV6-5 and TRBJ2-2; the match to TRBD2 covers 8 bases. Germline V gives CDR1 MNHEY, CDR2 SVGAGI. V shed 3 bases, J shed 7 bases, and the junction held 7 bases outside the gene matches. The CDR3 covers 15 residues. CDR3 coding DNA: TGTGCCAGCAGTTATATGGCGGGGGGCTTCGGGGAGCTGTTTTTT. It yields the protein CASSYMAGGFGELFF.

V is TRBV2 and J is TRBJ1-1, with a tentative D call TRBD1 (5 bases). The CDR3 contains 11 residues. CDR1 is SNHLY and CDR2 is FYNNEI in the germline V gene. V gave up 6 bases and J gave up 7 bases, with 9 bases separating them. The CDR3 here is CASRGGLEAFF. The CDR3 nucleotides are TGTGCCAGCAGGGGGGGTCTTGAAGCTTTCTTT.

As DNA, the CDR3 is TGTGCCAGCAGCGTACCTGGGGACAGGGGGCGCGAGCAGTACTTC. This codes for CASSVPGDRGREQYF. The V and J genes are TRBV13 and TRBJ2-7; the match to TRBD1 covers 12 bases. The trim removed 5 bases at V and 6 bases at J, leaving 8 bases unmatched. CDR1 and CDR2 from the germline V gene are PRHDT and FYEKMQ (reference sequence). This CDR3 has 15 residues.

The chain is built from TRBV11-3 and TRBJ2-7; 9 bases align to TRBD1. CDR1 SGHNT and CDR2 YENEEA come from the germline V gene. CDR3 length: 14 residues. The V and J ends lost 7 bases and 5 bases, in that order; junction bases with no gene match: 9. The CDR3 loop reads CASTYRDRDNEQYF. CDR3 DNA: TGTGCCAGCACTTACCGGGACAGGGACAACGAGCAGTACTTC.

The chain employs TRBV5-4 and TRBJ1-2; 7 positions match TRBD1. Germline loops: CDR1 SGHNT, CDR2 YYREEE (reference sequence). J gave up 8 bases and V 3 bases, and 10 bases lay outside the gene matches. CDR3 length: 14 amino acids. Written as DNA, the CDR3 is TGTGCCAGCAGCTGGACAGGACTCTCGGGGGGCTACACCTTC. Its protein product is CASSWTGLSGGYTF.

The CDR3 protein is CASSQQVGGPNEQFF. The CDR3 nucleotides are TGTGCCAGCAGCCAACAGGTGGGGGGGCCGAATGAGCAGTTCTTC. The chain uses TRBV14 and TRBJ2-1; maybe TRBD2 (7 bases). Germline lookup yields CDR1 SGHDN and CDR2 FVKESK. CDR3 length: 15 residues. With 2 bases removed from V and 7 bases from J, the gap between germline ends came to 15 bases.

The chain combines TRBV5-1 with TRBJ2-2; 7 nucleotides agree with TRBD2. Losses at the gene ends were 5 bases for V and 2 bases for J; bases not matched to a gene: 0. CDR3 size: 13 residues. Per the germline V gene, CDR1 is SGHRS and CDR2 is YFSETQ. The chain's CDR3 is CASRAGNTGELFF. CDR3 nucleotide sequence: TGCGCCAGCAGAGCGGGAAACACCGGGGAGCTGTTTTTT. The full variable domain, with the rest looked up from reference TRBV5-1 and TRBJ2-2, is KAGVTQTPRYLIKTRGQQVTLSCSPISGHRSVSWYQQTPGQGLQFLFEYFSETQRNKGNFPGRFSGRQFSNSRSEMNVSTLELGDSALYLCASRAGNTGELFFGEGSRLTVL.

This clone was picked up a small number of times. This sample includes further DNA sequences coding for the same CDR3. V gene TRBV6-4 combines with J gene TRBJ2-3, with 9 bases fitting TRBD2. Germline lookup yields CDR1 MRHNA and CDR2 SNTAGT. V gave up 4 bases and J gave up 1 base; unmatched junction bases: 0. The CDR3 length is 14 residues. CDR3 nucleotide sequence: TGTGCCAGCAGTGTAGCGGGGGGCACAGATACGCAGTATTTT. Amino acids: CASSVAGGTDTQYF.